These T cell receptor beta chains were read from a single sample in a study of cytomegalovirus exposure and HLA in healthy donors. Repertoires were generated with immunoSEQ multiplex PCR, while TCRdb's copy carries only in-frame clones and drops some. The sample lists approximately 170,000 clones, 62% occurring once. Sequenced sample: PBMCs. The receptors here all came from a man between 35 and 55 years old in good health and CMV-seronegative. Each CDR3 is given with its conserved first and last residue. The D gene is left open where the match is weak. Size tells how often a clone was seen (once, few, many) or the class of an expanded clone, and some rows leave it out.

V gene	clone size	D gene	J gene	CDR3 DNA	CDR3 protein
TRBV7-2	-	TRBD2	TRBJ2-5	TGTGCCAGCAGCTTAGGACTAGCGGGGGGAGAGGCCCAGTACTTC	CASSLGLAGGEAQYF
TRBV7-9	-	TRBD1	TRBJ2-7	TGTGCCAGCAGCCTGACAGGGGCCGAGCAGTACTTC	CASSLTGAEQYF
TRBV11-3	-	TRBD1	TRBJ2-2	TGTGCCAGCAGCCTAGGACAGGGGCGAGACACCGGGGAGCTGTTTTTT	CASSLGQGRDTGELFF
TRBV5-4	-	-	TRBJ2-7	TGTGCCAGCAGCTTGGATCGTAGCGAGCGGAGTTCCTACGAGCAGTACTTC	CASSLDRSERSSYEQYF
TRBV5-1	-	TRBD2	TRBJ2-1	TGCGCCAGCAGCCTGCTATCTAGCGGGAGGCGGTCCTACAATGAGCAGTTCTTC	CASSLLSSGRRSYNEQFF
TRBV6-5	-	-	TRBJ2-7	TGTGCCAGCAGCGTCGTACAGGGGAGGTCCTACGAGCAGTACTTC	CASSVVQGRSYEQYF
TRBV7-6	-	TRBD1	TRBJ2-1	TGTGCCAGCGGGGGGGGACAGGGAAAGAATGAGCAGTTCTTC	CASGGGQGKNEQFF
TRBV30	-	TRBD2	TRBJ2-3	TGTGCCTGGAGTGTAGTAGCGGGGGGGTGGATGGCAGATACGCAGTATTTT	CAWSVVAGGWMADTQYF
TRBV4-1	-	TRBD1	TRBJ2-1	TGCGCCAGCAGCCCGGAACAGGGGACGAGCTCCTACAATGAGCAGTTCTTC	CASSPEQGTSSYNEQFF
TRBV2	-	-	TRBJ2-7	TGTGCCACCCGTGGTAGCTCCTACGAGCAGTACTTC	CATRGSSYEQYF
TRBV5-4	-	-	TRBJ2-3	TGTGCCAGCAGCCCGGGGGGCTCCCCAGATACGCAGTATTTT	CASSPGGSPDTQYF
TRBV9	-	-	TRBJ2-2	TGTGCCAGCAGCGAGGAGGCTGACACCGGGGAGCTGTTTTTT	CASSEEADTGELFF
TRBV4-3	-	-	TRBJ2-6	TGCGCCAGCAGCCTCCAGCAGAGGGCCTCTGGGGCCAACGTCCTGACTTTC	CASSLQQRASGANVLTF
TRBV19	-	TRBD1	TRBJ2-5	TGTGCCAGTAGTCCCGGCGGGGGACAGGGGGCCGAAGAGACCCAGTACTTC	CASSPGGGQGAEETQYF
TRBV10-3	-	-	TRBJ1-5	TGTGCCATCAGTGAGTCGGACTATAGCAATCAGCCCCAGCATTTT	CAISESDYSNQPQHF
TRBV11-3	-	-	TRBJ2-1	TGTGCCAGCAGCGCGGGTCTAGCGCAGGGGGATGAGCAGTTCTTC	CASSAGLAQGDEQFF
TRBV9	-	-	TRBJ2-1	TGTGCCAGCAGCCCCGAGCTGGATGAGCAGTTCTTC	CASSPELDEQFF
TRBV4-2	-	-	TRBJ2-3	TGTGCCAGCAGCCAACTTTTCGCTGGAGTGGGTGATACGCAGTATTTT	CASSQLFAGVGDTQYF
TRBV7-9	-	-	TRBJ1-1	TGTTCCAGCAGCCTGGGCGTGGGGAGTGGGGCTTTCTTT	CSSSLGVGSGAFF
TRBV4-3	few	-	TRBJ1-1	TGCGCCAGCAGCGCATCACCTACCATGAACACTGAAGCTTTCTTT	CASSASPTMNTEAFF
TRBV7-9	-	-	TRBJ1-3	TGTGCCAGCAGCTTAGTGGCAGGATCTGGAAACACCATATATTTT	CASSLVAGSGNTIYF
TRBV7-9	few	-	TRBJ2-5	TGTGCCAGCAGCTTAGGACTGCAAGAGACCCAGTACTTC	CASSLGLQETQYF
TRBV5-1	once	TRBD1	TRBJ1-1	TGCGCCAGCAGCTTGGGGGACAGGGTCGGCTTGAACACTGAAGCTTTCTTT	CASSLGDRVGLNTEAFF
TRBV4-1	-	TRBD1	TRBJ1-2	TGCGCCAGCAGACAACCGGGACAGGGACATGGCTACACCTTC	CASRQPGQGHGYTF
TRBV19	-	-	TRBJ1-4	TGTGCCAGTAGTATAAACCTAGAGAGGGCAACTAATGAAAAACTGTTTTTT	CASSINLERATNEKLFF
TRBV2	-	-	TRBJ1-5	TGTGCCAGCACCGAGCAGGCTATTGGCAATCAGCCCCAGCATTTT	CASTEQAIGNQPQHF
TRBV6-6	few	TRBD1	TRBJ1-5	TGTGCCAGCAGTTCGAGACAGGGTATCGGCAATCAGCCCCAGCATTTT	CASSSRQGIGNQPQHF
TRBV11-3	-	-	TRBJ2-3	TGTGCCAGCAGCCCCGGGTCCCGCACAGATACGCAGTATTTT	CASSPGSRTDTQYF
TRBV7-2	-	TRBD2	TRBJ2-3	TGTGCCAGCAGCTTAGTGGGCGGGAGTTCGGGACGCGAGTATTTT	CASSLVGGSSGREYF
TRBV18	-	-	TRBJ2-2	TGTGCCAGCTCACCCCCACAGCCAGGGCGGAGACCCGGGGAGCTGTTTTTT	CASSPPQPGRRPGELFF
TRBV6-5	-	TRBD1	TRBJ2-7	TGTGCCAGCAGTCGAGGACAGGGTGGCCACGAGCAGTACTTC	CASSRGQGGHEQYF
TRBV10-3	-	-	TRBJ2-7	TGTGCCATCAGTGAGCTAGACAGTTCCTACGAGCAGTACTTC	CAISELDSSYEQYF
TRBV7-2	-	TRBD1	TRBJ1-5	TGTGCCAGCAGCTCTACAGGGGGCTTTGGTCAGCCCCAGCATTTT	CASSSTGGFGQPQHF
TRBV6-5	-	TRBD1	TRBJ1-2	TGTGCCAGCAGTTCTCGGACAGGGAACGCTAACTATGGCTACACCTTC	CASSSRTGNANYGYTF
TRBV30	-	-	TRBJ2-4	TGTGCCTGGAGTGTGGACAGTTTAGCCAAAAACATTCAGTACTTC	CAWSVDSLAKNIQYF
TRBV7-9	-	TRBD2	TRBJ2-3	TGTGCCAGCAGCCTGAGATGGGACTACCATGGGACAGATACGCAGTATTTT	CASSLRWDYHGTDTQYF
TRBV7-2	once	TRBD2	TRBJ2-1	TGTGCCAGCAGCATTAGCGGGGCAATTGTCAATGAGCAGTTCTTC	CASSISGAIVNEQFF
TRBV5-1	few	-	TRBJ2-2	TGCGCCAGCAGCTTGGGGGAGTCCGGGGAGCTGTTTTTT	CASSLGESGELFF
TRBV10-3	-	-	TRBJ2-1	TGTGCCATCAGTGAATTGGGGAGGAGGAATGAGCAGTTCTTC	CAISELGRRNEQFF
TRBV5-4	-	-	TRBJ2-7	TGTGCCAGCAGCCCTGGACACCCCTACGAGCAGTACTTC	CASSPGHPYEQYF
TRBV2	once	-	TRBJ2-3	TGTGCCAGCAATGTGGGAGTAGTCACAGATACGCAGTATTTT	CASNVGVVTDTQYF
TRBV11-3	-	TRBD2	TRBJ2-3	TGTGCCAGCAGCTTAGATAGCGGGGCCACAGATACGCAGTATTTT	CASSLDSGATDTQYF
TRBV27	-	-	TRBJ1-2	TGTGCCAGCAGTTTAAGGGGCAACTATGGCTACACCTTC	CASSLRGNYGYTF
TRBV5-4	once	TRBD1	TRBJ2-5	TGTGCCAGCAGCCTAAGAACAGGGGTGGGAGAGACCCAGTACTTC	CASSLRTGVGETQYF
TRBV6-5	few	-	TRBJ2-2	TGTGCCAGCAGTGAAAGGGGTGGCACCGGGGAGCTGTTTTTT	CASSERGGTGELFF
TRBV5-4	-	-	TRBJ2-7	TGTGCCAGCAGCTTGACAGGGTTATTTTACGAGCAGTACTTC	CASSLTGLFYEQYF
TRBV2	once	TRBD1	TRBJ2-7	TGTGCCAGCAGTGGCCACGGACAGGGGGGCGCCTACGAGCAGTACTTC	CASSGHGQGGAYEQYF
TRBV5-5	-	-	TRBJ2-5	TGTGCCAGCCTTGGGGCAGGTCAATCAGAGACCCAGTACTTC	CASLGAGQSETQYF
TRBV4-2	-	TRBD1	TRBJ1-1	TGTGCCAGCAGCCAAGGGACAGGGGTATGGAACACTGAAGCTTTCTTT	CASSQGTGVWNTEAFF
TRBV19	-	-	TRBJ2-1	TGTGCCAGTAGTATAGGTGGACTCCTCAATGAGCAGTTCTTC	CASSIGGLLNEQFF
TRBV2	few	TRBD1	TRBJ1-1	TGTGCCAGCAATGGAGCTGGACAGGGATCTTATATGAACACTGAAGCTTTCTTT	CASNGAGQGSYMNTEAFF
TRBV7-2	-	TRBD2	TRBJ2-1	TGTGCCAGCACCCCGAGGGGAGGGACGAGTTACAATGAGCAGTTCTTC	CASTPRGGTSYNEQFF
TRBV7-2	-	TRBD2	TRBJ2-7	TGTGCCAGCAGCTTAGGATCTAGCGGTTACGAGCAGTACTTC	CASSLGSSGYEQYF
TRBV18	-	TRBD2	TRBJ2-1	TGTGCCAGCTCACCTCTCCCGACTAGCGGGGGGGCCTCTTACAATGAGCAGTTCTTC	CASSPLPTSGGASYNEQFF
TRBV6-1	-	-	TRBJ2-5	TGTGCCAGCAGCAGGACATACCAAGAGACCCAGTACTTC	CASSRTYQETQYF
TRBV19	-	TRBD2	TRBJ2-1	TGTGCCAGTAGCTTAGCGGGAGGGCCCCACAATGAGCAGTTCTTC	CASSLAGGPHNEQFF
TRBV5-1	few	-	TRBJ2-3	TGCGCCAGCAGCATCACGGGAGATCGGGCAGATACGCAGTATTTT	CASSITGDRADTQYF
TRBV5-1	few	TRBD2	TRBJ2-7	TGCGCCAGCAGCTTGTCGACTAGCGGGGGGGTAGGCGAGCAGTACTTC	CASSLSTSGGVGEQYF
TRBV7-2	-	-	TRBJ2-3	TGTGCCAGCAGTTTAAGGGGTTTCACAGATACGCAGTATTTT	CASSLRGFTDTQYF